What follows are 25 T cell receptor beta chains derived from one specimen sequenced in a study of shared clonotypes between healthy human individuals. TCRdb keeps only in-frame clones here, not all; method: immunoSEQ multiplex PCR. This sample has about 2 million clones, with about 95% found just once. The naive CD8 population came from CD45RO-negative cells selected for CCR7, without terminally differentiated effector memory CD45RA+ cells. The specimen was naive CD8+ T cells sorted from blood. These receptors were obtained from a man aged 18 to 30 in good health.

Details on this clone: The same CDR3 also results from other DNA sequences found in this sample. The genes are TRBV9 and TRBJ2-5; TRBD1 aligns across 9 bases. The CDR3 runs 15 residues. Germline V gene sequence: CDR1 SGDLS, CDR2 YYNGEE. J gave up 4 bases and V 2 bases, and 6 bases lay outside the gene matches. In nucleotides, the CDR3 is TGTGCCAGCAGCGTCACAGGGGGCAGAGGAGAGACCCAGTACTTC. Protein product: CASSVTGGRGETQYF.

The chain combines TRBV28 with TRBJ1-2; D is uncertain. CDR1 is MDHEN and CDR2 is SYDVKM in the germline V gene. The CDR3 is 15 residues long. Between the trimmed V and J ends, which lost 4 bases and 2 bases, there was a span of 14 bases. The chain's CDR3 is CASSSYSSPNYGYTF. For the CDR3, the DNA is TGTGCCAGCAGTTCGTACAGCTCCCCGAACTATGGCTACACCTTC.

V is TRBV21-1 and J is TRBJ1-2; no DNA check was done on the table's D call, TRBD1. TRBV21-1 is given as a pseudogene. This CDR3 has 12 residues. CDR3 sequence reads: CASSTRVHGYTF. The CDR3 region has the DNA TGTGCCAGCAGCACCAGGGTCCATGGCTACACCTTC.

The gene calls are TRBV6-5 and TRBJ2-2, with 7 nucleotides matching TRBD2. Germline lookup yields CDR1 MNHEY and CDR2 SVGAGI. The junction had 4 bases not matched to a gene; V was cut back by 8 bases and J by 1 base. This CDR3 region has 14 residues. For the CDR3, the DNA is TGTGCCAGCCAGCTAGCGGTGAACACCGGGGAGCTGTTTTTT. Protein: CASQLAVNTGELFF.

This clone appeared a single time. The J gene is TRBJ2-7, the V gene TRBV15, with 9 bases lining up with TRBD1. Unmatched junction bases numbered 7, after V lost 1 base and J lost 3 bases. Germline CDR1 LNHNV, CDR2 YYDKDF (reference sequence). The CDR3 spans 16 residues. CDR3 sequence (DNA): TGTGCCACCAGCAGAGGCTGGGGGGACAGGGACTACGAGCAGTACTTC. It yields the protein CATSRGWGDRDYEQYF.

The chain recombines TRBV7-8 with TRBJ2-7, with D possibly being TRBD1 (5 bases). The CDR3 is 16 amino acids. Per the germline V gene, CDR1 is SGHVS and CDR2 is FQNEAQ. Trimming took off 5 bases at V and 0 bases at J, with 17 bases between the two ends. CDR3 protein: CASSPPEGVNSYEQYF. The CDR3 DNA sequence: TGTGCCAGCAGCCCTCCCGAAGGGGTCAACTCCTACGAGCAGTACTTC.

The chain is built from TRBV7-9 and TRBJ2-7, with D hard to call. Trimming removed 5 bases at V and 5 bases at J, with 13 bases between. CDR3 length equals 13 residues. CDR1 is SEHNR, CDR2 FQNEAQ, per germline (reference sequence). The CDR3 region is CASSPAVGDEQYF. The CDR3 nucleotides are TGTGCCAGCAGCCCCGCCGTAGGAGACGAGCAGTACTTC.

Here the CDR3 DNA reads TGTGCCAGCAGCTTGTCGCTGAGGGACAGGGCAACGGAGTATGAAAAACTGTTTTTT. Amino acid sequence: CASSLSLRDRATEYEKLFF. The genes are TRBV7-9 and TRBJ1-4; 9 positions match TRBD1. CDR1 is SEHNR, CDR2 FQNEAQ, per germline (reference sequence). V trimming: 3 bases; J trimming: 6 bases; junction bases outside the gene matches: 17. This CDR3 has 19 residues. Based on the CDR3 plus reference TRBV7-9 and TRBJ1-4, the full variable domain is DTGVSQNPRHKITKRGQNVTFRCDPISEHNRLYWYRQTLGQGPEFLTYFQNEAQLEKSRLLSDRFSAERPKGSFSTLEIQRTEQGDSAMYLCASSLSLRDRATEYEKLFFGSGTQLSVL.

The table lists this clone with a count of one. Within the sample, other DNA sequences also encode this same CDR3. The chain recombines TRBV6-5 with TRBJ2-7, with D hard to call. Germline values: CDR1 MNHEY, CDR2 SVGAGI. The length of the CDR3 is 12 residues. Trimming removed 8 bases at V and 0 bases at J, with 8 bases between. The CDR3 nucleotides are TGTGCCAGCGGTCAGGACTCCTACGAGCAGTACTTC. Its translation is CASGQDSYEQYF.

The rearrangement uses TRBV27 and TRBJ1-4, with 7 bases identical to TRBD1. Germline V gene lookup returns CDR1 MNHEY and CDR2 SMNVEV (reference sequence). This CDR3 is 13 amino acids long. Unmatched junction bases numbered 7, after V lost 5 bases and J lost 10 bases. CDR3 in amino acids: CASSPGQVGKLFF. The CDR3, as DNA: TGTGCCAGCAGTCCAGGACAGGTCGGAAAACTGTTTTTT. The full variable domain, with the rest looked up from reference TRBV27 and TRBJ1-4, is EAQVTQNPRYLITVTGKKLTVTCSQNMNHEYMSWYRQDPGLGLRQIYYSMNVEVTDKGDVPEGYKVSRKEKRNFPLILESPSPNQTSLYFCASSPGQVGKLFFGSGTQLSVL.

The chain employs TRBV7-2 and TRBJ1-6, with 7 bases matching TRBD1. Germline loops: CDR1 SGHTA, CDR2 FQGNSA. This CDR3 region has 13 residues. V was clipped by 5 bases and J by 9 bases; unmatched bases: 4. Written as DNA, the CDR3 is TGTGCCAGCAGCATACAGGGGAGTTCACCCCTCCACTTT. This encodes CASSIQGSSPLHF.

The chain links TRBV14 to TRBJ1-1; 8 bases align to TRBD1. CDR3 length equals 15 residues. V was pared by 4 bases and J by 0 bases, with 4 bases of the junction left unmatched. The germline gives CDR1 SGHDN, CDR2 FVKESK. The CDR3 loop is CASSPLGQVNTEAFF. As DNA, the CDR3 is TGTGCCAGCAGCCCCCTGGGACAGGTGAACACTGAAGCTTTCTTT.

The chain is built from TRBV7-9 and TRBJ2-3; D assignment may be TRBD1 or TRBD2 (6 bases each). The V and J ends lost 0 bases and 5 bases respectively, with 12 bases between them. In germline, CDR1 is SEHNR, CDR2 FQNEAQ (reference sequence). The CDR3 length is 15 residues. For the CDR3, the DNA is TGTGCCAGCAGCTTAGCAGGGGGGCAAGGAGATACGCAGTATTTT. This translates into CASSLAGGQGDTQYF.

The DNA of the CDR3 is TGTGCCAGCAGCGTAGGGGCTCCGAGCTACGAGCAGTACTTC. Translation: CASSVGAPSYEQYF. This chain links TRBV9 with TRBJ2-7, with no clear D. The CDR3 sequence is 14 residues long. Germline V lookup: CDR1 SGDLS, CDR2 YYNGEE. V gave up 0 bases and J gave up 3 bases, with 10 bases separating them. The variable domain in full, with the rest retrieved from reference TRBV9 and TRBJ2-7, is DSGVTQTPKHLITATGQRVTLRCSPRSGDLSVYWYQQSLDQGLQFLIQYYNGEERAKGNILERFSAQQFPDLHSELNLSSLELGDSALYFCASSVGAPSYEQYFGPGTRLTVT.

This clone was detected once. The chain joins TRBV9 to TRBJ2-5; 12 bases align to TRBD2. CDR1 SGDLS and CDR2 YYNGEE come from the germline V gene. V lost 6 bases and J lost 5; bases outside the gene matches: 8. This CDR3 spans 15 amino acids. The DNA for the CDR3 is TGTGCCAGCAATCCTAGCGGGAGGGCCGGTGAGACCCAGTACTTC. Its protein is CASNPSGRAGETQYF.

The chain has TRBV4-2 and TRBJ2-1, with 10 bases fitting TRBD2. Germline V gene sequence: CDR1 LGHNA, CDR2 YNFKEQ. The trim removed 0 bases at V and 4 bases at J, leaving 6 bases unmatched. This CDR3 spans 17 amino acids. CDR3 sequence reads: CASSQDTTSGEYNEQFF. CDR3 DNA: TGTGCCAGCAGCCAAGATACCACTAGCGGGGAGTACAATGAGCAGTTCTTC.

In nucleotides, the CDR3 is TGTGCCAGCGCCCTAGGGTTGTACGAGCAGTACTTC. Its translation is CASALGLYEQYF. This chain uses TRBV6-6 with TRBJ2-7; D remains ambiguous. Trimming stripped 8 bases from V and 4 bases from J, with 12 bases between. CDR3 length equals 12 residues. Germline V lookup: CDR1 MNHNY, CDR2 SVGAGI (reference sequence).

The rearrangement joins TRBV27 to TRBJ2-7; 13 bases align to TRBD2. This CDR3 contains 15 residues. After removal of 6 bases from V and 4 bases from J, the junction contained 6 bases not matched to a gene. The germline V gene has CDR1 MNHEY and CDR2 SMNVEV (reference sequence). The CDR3 sequence: CASSASLAGGYEQYF. The DNA for the CDR3 is TGTGCCAGCAGCGCCTCACTAGCGGGAGGGTACGAGCAGTACTTC.

The chain links TRBV2 to TRBJ2-3; 11 nucleotides line up with TRBD1. This CDR3 contains 13 residues. In germline, CDR1 is SNHLY, CDR2 FYNNEI. The V segment lost 9 bases and the J segment 5 bases; nucleotides outside the gene matches: 4. CDR3 in amino acids: CASGQGARDTQYF. For the CDR3, the DNA is TGTGCCAGTGGACAGGGGGCCAGAGATACGCAGTATTTT.

The chain has TRBV4-1 and TRBJ2-3; D call uncertain. Germline V gene lookup returns CDR1 MGHRA and CDR2 YSYEKL. The length of the CDR3 is 14 residues. Trimming took off 2 bases at V and 8 bases at J, with 14 bases between the two ends. CDR3 residues: CASSQRQAWATQYF. The CDR3 region has the DNA TGCGCCAGCAGCCAACGCCAGGCGTGGGCTACGCAGTATTTT.

To note about this clone: A read error may account for a junction end that differs from germline. Other DNA sequences in the same sample also yield this CDR3. The V and J genes are TRBV7-9 and TRBJ2-7; the D gene is possibly TRBD2 (6 bases). The CDR3 loop spans 13 amino acids. Germline V CDR1 and CDR2: SEHNR, FQNEAQ (reference sequence). The CDR3 sequence: CASSLELEGEQYF. DNA for the CDR3: TGTGCTAGCAGCTTAGAATTGGAGGGGGAGCAGTACTTC.

To note about this clone: One end of the junction varies from germline; a read error may be responsible. V is TRBV27 and J is TRBJ2-7; D is unclear. In germline, CDR1 is MNHEY, CDR2 SMNVEV (reference sequence). The CDR3 runs to 13 residues. CDR3 nucleotides: TGTGCCAGCAGTGCCCAGGCCCCTTATGAGCACCACTTC. Protein: CASSAQAPYEHHF.

The chain recombines TRBV29-1 with TRBJ2-1; 8 positions match TRBD1. CDR1 and CDR2 from the germline V gene are SQVTM and ANQGSEA. CDR3 length: 17 amino acids. J lost 7 bases, V lost 0 bases, and 14 bases had no gene match. This CDR3 reads CSVEDAGTGRFGNEQFF. CDR3 in DNA: TGCAGCGTTGAAGATGCTGGGACAGGACGATTTGGGAATGAGCAGTTCTTC.

V and J are TRBV27 and TRBJ2-2, with TRBD2 matching 11 bases. CDR1 and CDR2 from the germline V gene are MNHEY and SMNVEV (reference sequence). Trimming cost V 5 bases and J 1 base; bases outside gene matches: 3. This CDR3 region has 16 residues. CDR3 residues: CASSPGLAGNTGELFF. CDR3 DNA sequence: TGTGCCAGCAGTCCAGGACTAGCGGGGAACACCGGGGAGCTGTTTTTT.

The chain uses TRBV2 and TRBJ2-5, with 12 positions matching TRBD2. Germline CDR1 and CDR2: SNHLY and FYNNEI. V gave up 7 bases and J gave up 2 bases; unmatched junction bases: 8. The CDR3 is 16 residues long. The CDR3 DNA is TGTGCCAGCACCGCCGGGACTAGCGGGTTACAAGAGACCCAGTACTTC. Its translation is CASTAGTSGLQETQYF.